A selection of T cell receptor beta chains follows, all from one sample in a study of Japanese encephalitis immunity and Zika vaccine responses. TCRdb itself ran the 5' RACE reads through MiXCR, one entry per CDR3 protein. Here the sample spans under 350 distinct CDR3 sequences, 3% being singletons. The sequencing used antigen-activated CD4+ T cells from blood, cultured, collected during a Zika inactivated vaccine study. The receptors here all came from an adult man who received an inactivated Zika virus vaccine. The CDR3 runs from the conserved cysteine through the conserved F or W. Each record gives: V gene, J gene, clone size, D gene, CDR3 protein, CDR3 DNA. The D gene is left open where the match is weak. Clone size is given as once, few, many or a size class.

v_call: TRBV19
j_call: TRBJ1-5
clone_size: large
d_call: -
cdr3_aa: CASSAGGGRQPQHF
cdr3_nt: TGTGCCAGTAGTGCGGGAGGGGGGAGGCAGCCCCAGCATTTT

v_call: TRBV2
j_call: TRBJ1-5
clone_size: medium-sized
d_call: -
cdr3_aa: CASSFDRTFRNQPQHF
cdr3_nt: TGTGCCAGCAGTTTTGACAGAACCTTTAGGAATCAGCCCCAGCATTTT

v_call: TRBV18
j_call: TRBJ2-3
clone_size: large
d_call: TRBD2
cdr3_aa: CASSRDPGLATDTQYF
cdr3_nt: TGTGCCAGCTCACGCGACCCGGGACTAGCCACAGATACGCAGTATTTT

v_call: TRBV7-2
j_call: TRBJ2-3
clone_size: large
d_call: TRBD2
cdr3_aa: CASSLRGGSTDTQYF
cdr3_nt: TGTGCCAGCAGCTTGCGGGGGGGAAGCACAGATACGCAGTATTTT

v_call: TRBV29-1
j_call: TRBJ2-1
clone_size: medium-sized
d_call: -
cdr3_aa: CSVGLATSGEQFF
cdr3_nt: TGCAGCGTTGGGTTGGCAACCAGCGGTGAGCAGTTCTTC

v_call: TRBV29-1
j_call: TRBJ2-3
clone_size: large
d_call: -
cdr3_aa: CSVEDLVWGTSTDTQYF
cdr3_nt: TGCAGCGTTGAAGATCTTGTGTGGGGTACTAGCACAGATACGCAGTATTTT

v_call: TRBV7-2
j_call: TRBJ1-6
clone_size: large
d_call: -
cdr3_aa: CASTPRRIFGSPLHF
cdr3_nt: TGTGCCAGCACCCCCCGGCGGATCTTCGGTTCACCCCTCCACTTT

v_call: TRBV11-2
j_call: TRBJ2-1
clone_size: medium-sized
d_call: -
cdr3_aa: CASSLVPGSSYNEQFF
cdr3_nt: TGTGCCAGCAGCTTAGTGCCAGGGAGCTCCTACAATGAGCAGTTCTTC

v_call: TRBV7-9
j_call: TRBJ1-1
clone_size: large
d_call: -
cdr3_aa: CASRPNGNTEAFF
cdr3_nt: TGTGCCAGCAGACCCAACGGTAACACTGAAGCTTTCTTT

v_call: TRBV3-1
j_call: TRBJ2-7
clone_size: large
d_call: -
cdr3_aa: CASSPLGGQSYEQYF
cdr3_nt: TGTGCCAGCAGCCCATTGGGGGGCCAATCCTACGAGCAGTACTTC

v_call: TRBV6-5
j_call: TRBJ1-2
clone_size: medium-sized
d_call: -
cdr3_aa: CASSYSYRDPGYTF
cdr3_nt: TGTGCCAGCAGTTACTCATACAGGGACCCTGGCTACACCTTC

v_call: TRBV5-4
j_call: TRBJ1-3
clone_size: few
d_call: -
cdr3_aa: CASSRTHTGGWTGNTIYF
cdr3_nt: TGTGCCAGCAGCCGCACCCATACGGGGGGGTGGACTGGAAACACCATATATTTT

v_call: TRBV20-1
j_call: TRBJ2-7
clone_size: large
d_call: -
cdr3_aa: CSARGGGGSYEQYF
cdr3_nt: TGCAGTGCTAGGGGGGGCGGGGGATCCTACGAGCAGTACTTC

v_call: TRBV5-1
j_call: TRBJ2-5
clone_size: large
d_call: -
cdr3_aa: CASSLVPGQGGAGAQETQYF
cdr3_nt: TGCGCCAGCAGCTTGGTGCCGGGACAGGGTGGAGCGGGGGCTCAAGAGACCCAGTACTTC

v_call: TRBV11-2
j_call: TRBJ2-3
clone_size: hyperexpanded
d_call: TRBD2
cdr3_aa: CASSLTGGRDTQYF
cdr3_nt: TGTGCCAGCAGCTTAACGGGGGGGAGAGATACGCAGTATTTT